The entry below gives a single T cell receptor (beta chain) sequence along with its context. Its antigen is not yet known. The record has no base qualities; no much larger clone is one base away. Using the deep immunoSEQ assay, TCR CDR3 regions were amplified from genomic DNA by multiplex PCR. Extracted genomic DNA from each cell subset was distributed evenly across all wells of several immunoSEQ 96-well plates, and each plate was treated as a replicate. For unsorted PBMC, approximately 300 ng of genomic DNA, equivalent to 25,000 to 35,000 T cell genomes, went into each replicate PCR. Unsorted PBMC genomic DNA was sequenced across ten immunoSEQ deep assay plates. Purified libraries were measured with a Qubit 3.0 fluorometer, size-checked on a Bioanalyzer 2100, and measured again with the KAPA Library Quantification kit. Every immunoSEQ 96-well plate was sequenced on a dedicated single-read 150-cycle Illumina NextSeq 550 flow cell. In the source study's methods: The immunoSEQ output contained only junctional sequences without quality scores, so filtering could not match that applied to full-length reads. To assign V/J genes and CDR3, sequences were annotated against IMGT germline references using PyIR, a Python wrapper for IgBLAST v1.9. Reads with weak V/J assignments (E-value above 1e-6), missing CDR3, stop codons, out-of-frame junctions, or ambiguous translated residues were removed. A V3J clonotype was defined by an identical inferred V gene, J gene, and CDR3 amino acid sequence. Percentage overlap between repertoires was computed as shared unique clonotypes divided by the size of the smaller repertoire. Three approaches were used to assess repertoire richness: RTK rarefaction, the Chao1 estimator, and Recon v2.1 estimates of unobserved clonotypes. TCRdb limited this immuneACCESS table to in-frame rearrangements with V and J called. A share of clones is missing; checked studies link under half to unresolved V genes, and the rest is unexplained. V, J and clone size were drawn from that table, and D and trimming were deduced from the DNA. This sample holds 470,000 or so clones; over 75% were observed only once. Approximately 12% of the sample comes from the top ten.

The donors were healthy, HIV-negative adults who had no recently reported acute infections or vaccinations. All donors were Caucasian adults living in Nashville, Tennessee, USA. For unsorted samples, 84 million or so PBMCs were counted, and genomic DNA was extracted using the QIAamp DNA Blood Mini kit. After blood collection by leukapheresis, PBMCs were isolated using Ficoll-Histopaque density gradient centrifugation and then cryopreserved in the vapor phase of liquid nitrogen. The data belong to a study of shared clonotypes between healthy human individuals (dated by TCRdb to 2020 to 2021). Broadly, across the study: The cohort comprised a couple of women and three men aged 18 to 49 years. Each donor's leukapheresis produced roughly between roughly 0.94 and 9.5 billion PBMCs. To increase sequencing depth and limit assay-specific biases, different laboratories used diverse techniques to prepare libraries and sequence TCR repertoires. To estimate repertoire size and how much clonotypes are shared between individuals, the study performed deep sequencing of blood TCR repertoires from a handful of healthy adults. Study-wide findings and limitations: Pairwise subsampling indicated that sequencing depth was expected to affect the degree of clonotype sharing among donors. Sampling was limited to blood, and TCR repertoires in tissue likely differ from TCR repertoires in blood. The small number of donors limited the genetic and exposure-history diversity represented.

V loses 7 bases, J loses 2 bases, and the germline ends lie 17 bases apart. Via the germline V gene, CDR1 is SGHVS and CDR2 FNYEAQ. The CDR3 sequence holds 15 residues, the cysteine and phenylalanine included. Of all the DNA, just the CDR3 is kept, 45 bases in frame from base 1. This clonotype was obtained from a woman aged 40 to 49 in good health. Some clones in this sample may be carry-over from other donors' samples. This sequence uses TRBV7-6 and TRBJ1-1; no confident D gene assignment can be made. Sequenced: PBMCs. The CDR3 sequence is CASIRIPDPNTEAFF. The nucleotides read TGTGCCAGCATAAGGATCCCGGACCCAAACACTGAAGCTTTCTTT.